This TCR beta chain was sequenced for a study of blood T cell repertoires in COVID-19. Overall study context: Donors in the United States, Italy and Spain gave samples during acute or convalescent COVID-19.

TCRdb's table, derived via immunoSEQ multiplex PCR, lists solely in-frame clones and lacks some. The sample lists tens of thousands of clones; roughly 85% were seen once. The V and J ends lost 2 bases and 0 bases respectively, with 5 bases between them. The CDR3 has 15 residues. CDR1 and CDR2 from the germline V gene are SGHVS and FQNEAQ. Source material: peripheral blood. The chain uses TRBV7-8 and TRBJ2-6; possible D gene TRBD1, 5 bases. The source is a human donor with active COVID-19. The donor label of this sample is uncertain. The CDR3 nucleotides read TGTGCCAGCAGCTTAAGGGGCTCTGGGGCCAACGTCCTGACTTTC. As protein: CASSLRGSGANVLTF.